The present T cell receptor beta chain was sequenced within a study of cytomegalovirus exposure and HLA in healthy donors (dated by TCRdb to about 2017). For the wider study: An earlier analysis of approximately 600 of the donors reported about 290 Gb of sequence data and 117 million unique TCR beta sequences from around 200 million T cells. Both class I and class II loci were covered by HLA typing, at four-digit resolution. Among some 410 genotyped donors of the cohort, an average of roughly 230,000 unique TCR beta nucleotide sequences was sequenced per donor, of which roughly 17% were non-productive. Roughly 300 gigabases of sequencing data and roughly 80 million unique TCR sequences made up an early release that covered 500 to 700 HLA-typed donors. Roughly five DR-DQ haplotypes were treated as single units for association and clustering because of strong linkage in the cohort. Typing coverage varied by locus: about 620-630 donors for A, B, C, DRB1 and DQB1; approximately 500 for DQA1; approximately 610 for DPA1; about 450 for DPB1. Donor age, sex, ethnicity and CMV serostatus were compiled together with the repertoire data. In a later analysis, previously published TCR beta repertoires from 600 to 850 donors were re-analyzed and high-resolution HLA genotyping was added so that TCR occurrence patterns could be studied. The T cell repertoires of under 700 subjects were profiled by immunosequencing and related to cytomegalovirus serostatus. Every repertoire in the discovery cohort had been generated on one and the same sequencing platform. The genetic ancestry cluster associated with self-reported Caucasian donors included about 81% of the roughly 380 genotyped donors. In addition to the first cohort of around 670 subjects, a separate validation cohort of approximately 120 different subjects was used. A later genetic analysis used genome-wide SNP genotypes for about three fifths of the 666 donors, treating that subset as a discovery cohort. The later analysis used no new phenotypic data to find candidate immune exposures, relying instead on TCR beta sequences and their occurrence across donors. The study combined high-throughput TCR immunosequencing, statistical association of individual TCRs with disease status, and machine learning to predict cytomegalovirus infection status. The study aimed to test whether cataloging public T cell receptors could reveal signatures of past pathogen exposure. An earlier analysis of more than 450 of the donors used high-throughput TCR beta sequencing to judge whether each TCR beta V gene segment behaved as functional or pseudogenic.

The cohort was made up of 500 to 800 healthy bone marrow donors. Cohort members were all nominally healthy when sampled, although unrecorded immune exposures were likely present. The donor tested CMV seropositive and was one of the 289 seropositive cohort members. A peripheral blood sample was collected from each donor, and TCR beta sequencing was performed on peripheral blood mononuclear cells. The Qiagen DNeasy Blood Extraction Kit was used to extract genomic DNA from the blood cell samples. Library prep was done by the immunoSEQ multiplex PCR assay. The multiplex PCR relied on a mix of 60 forward primers for TCR Vbeta segments and 13 reverse primers for TCR Jbeta segments. The CDR3 region of rearranged TCR beta genes was amplified from genomic DNA with a multiplex PCR assay. On the Illumina HiSeq System, the amplified TCR beta libraries were sequenced as 87-base-pair reads. In the original analysis: A later analysis counted about 82 million unique TCR beta chains across the 666 repertoires, and some 11 million of these chains were shared by at least two donors. Raw reads were error-corrected and collapsed into unique sequences with a nearest-neighbor algorithm that merged closely related sequences to remove PCR and sequencing errors. V, D and J gene segments were assigned by aligning CDR3 sequences to IMGT reference sequences. For a sequence to be retained, at least a six-nucleotide match to both a V gene segment and a J gene segment was required. A rearrangement was called productive if the CDR3 had no stop codons and remained in frame with V and J, and every other rearrangement was called non-productive. CDR3 was defined by IMGT convention, running from the second conserved V-encoded cysteine to the conserved J-encoded phenylalanine. In an earlier analysis of around 600 of the donors, sequences lacking an unambiguous match to a single V gene segment were excluded. An earlier analysis of 587 of the donors classified V segments as functional when productive rearrangements were above 56.7% and as segregating when the standard deviation between donors was above 5%. A statistical classification framework was built for diagnosing cytomegalovirus status from the catalog of TCR beta chain sequences. In a later analysis, V and J genes were assigned by comparing TCR nucleotide sequences against IMGT/GENE-DB human TR gene sequences. Using the TCRdist pipeline, a later analysis assigned CDR3 sequences along with most-parsimonious VDJ recombination scenarios. In a later analysis, every TCR beta chain was defined by the combination of its CDR3 amino acid sequence and its V-gene family, and reads without a unique V-gene family were dropped. To address suspected cross-contamination and a sequencing artifact, a later analysis removed around 600 highly shared, low-generation-probability nucleotide sequences. In a later analysis, a clonal expansion index for each public chain was calculated from normalized within-repertoire ranks of inferred template counts. Generation probabilities in a later analysis came from a VDJ recombination model fitted to out-of-frame rearrangements, and those results were checked against IGoR. In a later analysis, hypergeometric tests were used to score TCR-TCR, TCR-HLA and TCR-CMV co-occurrence, with a repertoire-size bias correction applied to TCR pairs. A later analysis estimated false discovery rates by permuting HLA or CMV assignments 20 times. In a later analysis, co-occurring TCRs were grouped using DBSCAN, and TCRdist sequence similarity was added for clustering within HLA-allele-positive subsets. For co-occurrence clustering, repertoires with fewer than 30,000 or more than 120,000 public chains were excluded, along with five or six repertoires with anomalous nucleotide sharing. This is the immuneACCESS table as TCRdb keeps it, with only in-frame sequences that have V and J called. A part of the clones is gone; compared with another copy, unresolved V genes explain less than half, and the rest is unexplained. Clonal size and the V and J genes are those of that table, whereas D and trimming came from the DNA. The sample has about 76,000 clones on record, 73% of them singletons. About 15% of the sample rests with the top ten.

From a lookup of the germline V gene, CDR1 and CDR2 are SGHTA and FQGNSA. The V end gives up 8 bases and the J end 5 bases, leaving 8 bases in the junction not matched to a gene. Including the terminal cysteine and phenylalanine, the CDR3 comprises 16 residues. Only CDR3 DNA is held: 48 bases, read in frame from base 1. Study-wide conclusions, independent of this receptor: The authors suggested that the approach could potentially be extended to other disease states and immunological phenotypes. Fewer than 20 rarely observed V segments, including chromosome 9 orphons, were excluded from the earlier analysis of approximately 600 of the donors because counts were too low. Specific HLA alleles were associated with about 17,000 TCR beta sequences at a false discovery rate of 0.05 in a later analysis. CMV serostatus was the only immune exposure information available for the cohort. Compared with the approximately 670-donor mean, donors in an Asian-associated ancestry cluster had fewer N-insertions in productive TCRs, according to a later genetic analysis. According to a later analysis, TCR association rates differed among HLA loci, with DRB1 alleles showing the most associated TCRs and HLA-C alleles showing the fewest. A cluster of highly shared sequence variants was judged likely to represent a technical artifact of the sequencing pipeline. According to a later analysis, most CMV-associated TCR beta chains appeared to be HLA-restricted, and the HLA associations seemed to be driven largely by CMV exposure. Because the 87-base-pair reads could not distinguish some IMGT-functional V segments, including TRBV6-2 and TRBV6-3, those segments were excluded. Only TCR beta chains were sequenced in this cohort, and the absence of alpha or paired-chain data limited detectable features. In a later analysis, HLA-associated TCR beta chains showed more clonal expansion and lower generation probabilities than non-associated chains that were equally common. Presence/absence analyses assumed roughly uniform sequencing depth across donors, an assumption that may not hold. The classifier was reported to diagnose cytomegalovirus status with high specificity and sensitivity in both the original and validation cohorts. The study gave a list of about 160 TCR beta chains associated with cytomegalovirus. When HLA alleles, especially DR and DQ, strongly co-occurred, attributing TCR associations to individual alleles was difficult. Because HLA typing was missing for some donors at each locus, association tests included only the typed subset. Correlated functional status among segregating V segments might be attributable to linkage disequilibrium, but an unknown experimental factor could not be ruled out. Several of the top co-occurrence clusters appeared to be linked to parvovirus B19, influenza, CMV and Epstein-Barr virus, according to a later analysis. In a later genetic analysis, a missense DCLRE1C variant was associated with V-gene and J-gene trimming of TCR beta chains, and the association was replicated in an independent cohort. A few of the identified cytomegalovirus-associated TCR beta chains were confirmed in vitro to be specific for cytomegalovirus antigens. While some public TCRs were present in many individuals, most TCR sequences turned up only very rarely across donors. A further reported finding was that TCR beta sequences accurately predicted the HLA-A and HLA-B alleles for most subjects in the first cohort. Broadly in line with IMGT annotations, most TCR beta V segments showed up in productive rearrangements about 87% or about 30% of the time in an earlier analysis of 450 to 600 of the donors.

This clone has a handful of counts. The antigen this receptor binds is unknown. Base qualities are not provided; no much larger clone lies one nucleotide away. This clonotype was obtained from a woman in her forties in good health and CMV-seropositive. This chain is built from TRBV7-2 and TRBJ2-5; 16 nucleotides in the junction match TRBD2. Sequencing was done on a sample of PBMCs. The CDR3 region has the sequence CASQGLAGGPRETQYF. Here is the DNA: TGTGCCAGCCAGGGACTAGCGGGGGGGCCGAGGGAGACCCAGTACTTC.